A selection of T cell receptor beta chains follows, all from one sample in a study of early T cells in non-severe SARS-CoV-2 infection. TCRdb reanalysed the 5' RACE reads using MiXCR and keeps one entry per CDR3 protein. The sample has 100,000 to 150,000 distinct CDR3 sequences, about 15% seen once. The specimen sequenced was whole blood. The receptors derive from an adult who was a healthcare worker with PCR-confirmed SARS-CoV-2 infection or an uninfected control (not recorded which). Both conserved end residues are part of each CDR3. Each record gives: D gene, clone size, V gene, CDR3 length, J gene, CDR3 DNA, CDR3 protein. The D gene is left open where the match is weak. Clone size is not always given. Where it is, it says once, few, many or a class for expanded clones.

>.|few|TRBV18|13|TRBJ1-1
TGTGCCAGCTCACCCGGGCCCCCGAGTGAAGCTTTCTTT
CASSPGPPSEAFF
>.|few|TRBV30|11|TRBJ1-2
TGTGCCTGGTCTACAGTCTATGGCTACACCTTC
CAWSTVYGYTF
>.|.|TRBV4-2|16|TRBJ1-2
TGTGCCAGCAGCCAAGATCTTAGTGTAGCTAACTATGGCTACACCTTC
CASSQDLSVANYGYTF
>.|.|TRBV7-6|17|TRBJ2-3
TGTGCCAGCAGCTTAGCGGGTACTGGCGCTTACACAGATACGCAGTATTTT
CASSLAGTGAYTDTQYF
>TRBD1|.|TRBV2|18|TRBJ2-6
TGTGCCAGCAGTCCTAATGACAGGGTTGGAACTGGGGCCAACGTCCTGACTTTC
CASSPNDRVGTGANVLTF
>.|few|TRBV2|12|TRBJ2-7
TGTGCCAGCAGTGAATACATAGGAGGGCAGTACTTC
CASSEYIGGQYF
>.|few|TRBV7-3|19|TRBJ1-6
TGTGCCAGCAGCTTCCCCGGGGTGGTGAGTTGCTCCTATAATTCACCCCTCCACTTT
CASSFPGVVSCSYNSPLHF
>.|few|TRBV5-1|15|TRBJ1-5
TGCGCCAGCAGCTTGGCGGGAGGGCGAAGCCAGCCCCAGCATTTT
CASSLAGGRSQPQHF
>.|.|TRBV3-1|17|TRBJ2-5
TGTGCCAGCAGTCCCCTTGGAGGGGCGGCCCTCCAAGAGACCCAGTACTTC
CASSPLGGAALQETQYF
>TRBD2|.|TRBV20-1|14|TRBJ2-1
TGCAGTCTCGACCCGGGACTAGCGGAAGGGGAGCAGTTCTTC
CSLDPGLAEGEQFF
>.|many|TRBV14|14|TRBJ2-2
TGTGCCAGCAGCCATTCTATCCCCACCGGGGAGCTGTTTTTT
CASSHSIPTGELFF
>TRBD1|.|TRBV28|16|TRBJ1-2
TGTGCCAGCAGACACCAACTGGGACAGGGGGCGCGAGGCTACACCTTC
CASRHQLGQGARGYTF
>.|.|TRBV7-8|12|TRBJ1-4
TGTGCCAGCAGCTTATTTAGCGAAAAACTGTTTTTT
CASSLFSEKLFF
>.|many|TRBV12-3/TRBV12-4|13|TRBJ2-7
TGTGCCAGCAGCTACGTAAGGCGCCACGAGCAGTACTTC
CASSYVRRHEQYF
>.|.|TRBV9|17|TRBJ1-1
TGTGCCAGCAGCGTAGAGGTTAGGGAGGGTGGTAGCACTGAAGCTTTCTTT
CASSVEVREGGSTEAFF
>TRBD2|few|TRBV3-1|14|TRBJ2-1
TGTGCCAGCAGCCAAGAGCTAGCGGGGGGCGAGCAGTTCTTC
CASSQELAGGEQFF
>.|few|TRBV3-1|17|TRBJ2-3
TGTGCCAGCAGCCAGCCAAGACTCGGACACCGATCAGATACGCAGTATTTT
CASSQPRLGHRSDTQYF
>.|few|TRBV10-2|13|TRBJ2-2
TGCGCCAGCAGGGCCAGCAACACCGGGGAGCTGTTTTTT
CASRASNTGELFF
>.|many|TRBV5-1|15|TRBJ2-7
TGCGCCAGCACCCCCGGGGACCTACAGGGAAACGAGCAGTACTTC
CASTPGDLQGNEQYF
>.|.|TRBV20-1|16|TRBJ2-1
TGCAGTGCTAGAGATGTGGGCAGGACAGCGCAAGATGAGCAGTTCTTC
CSARDVGRTAQDEQFF
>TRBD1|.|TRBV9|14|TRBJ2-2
TGTGCCAGCAGCCCCAGGACAGGGCCCGGGGAGCTGTTTTTT
CASSPRTGPGELFF
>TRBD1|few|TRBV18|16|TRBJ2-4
TGTGCCAGCTCACCCCCGGGACAGCTAGCCAAAAACATTCAGTACTTC
CASSPPGQLAKNIQYF